The 28 T cell receptor beta chains listed next were all sequenced from one sample in a study of blood T cell repertoires in COVID-19. Some clones are missing from TCRdb's copy, which holds only in-frame ones; the method was immunoSEQ multiplex PCR. Of roughly 440,000 clones in the sample, 88% are singletons; the top ten hold roughly 12%. Sequencing was carried out using peripheral blood. The receptors were sampled from a woman between 50 and 59 years old with COVID-19, enrolled during active disease.

The chain employs TRBV19 and TRBJ1-1; no clear D gene. From germline, CDR1 is LNHDA and CDR2 SQIVND (reference sequence). The CDR3 is made up of 13 amino acids. Trimming removed 9 bases from V and 1 base from J, with 12 bases in between. CDR3 loop: CASGGRSNTEAFF. DNA for the CDR3: TGTGCCAGCGGAGGGCGTTCGAACACTGAAGCTTTCTTT.

This sequence joins TRBV14 and TRBJ1-2; TRBD1 aligns across 7 bases. Germline V lookup: CDR1 SGHDN, CDR2 FVKESK. The CDR3 length is 18 residues. With V trimmed by 0 bases and J by 4 bases, 14 bases remained unmatched. The CDR3 loop is CASSQDRRAGGSGYGYTF. The CDR3, as DNA: TGTGCCAGCAGCCAAGACCGAAGGGCAGGGGGGTCCGGCTATGGCTACACCTTC.

This chain links TRBV29-1 with TRBJ1-2; 7 bases are a match to TRBD1. The germline V gene encodes CDR1 SQVTM and CDR2 ANQGSEA. After removal of 4 bases from V and 8 bases from J, the junction contained 10 bases not matched to a gene. The CDR3 sequence is 13 residues long. The CDR3 protein is CSVGHRGGRGYTF. The CDR3 bases are TGCAGCGTTGGGCACAGGGGTGGTCGGGGCTACACCTTC.

V is TRBV6-5 and J is TRBJ1-1; 8 positions agree with TRBD1. CDR1 is MNHEY, CDR2 SVGAGI, per germline. Trimming took 7 bases from V and 0 from J; bases not matched to a gene: 7. The CDR3 runs 15 residues. CDR3 protein: CASNRRGQVNTEAFF. CDR3 DNA sequence: TGTGCCAGCAACAGGCGGGGACAGGTGAACACTGAAGCTTTCTTT.

This clone showed up just a few times. DNA for the CDR3: TGTGCCAGCAGTGAAGACCGGGACAGCGGAAAAGCTTTCTTT. This gives the protein CASSEDRDSGKAFF. J is TRBJ1-1 and V is TRBV6-1; the match to TRBD1 covers 7 bases. Trimming at V came to 1 base and at J to 9 bases, leaving 8 bases not matched to a gene. This CDR3 is built from 14 residues. CDR1 is MNHNS, CDR2 SASEGT, per germline.

V gene TRBV7-9 combines with J gene TRBJ2-7, with a weak D call TRBD2 (5 bases). This CDR3 comprises 15 residues. V lost 5 bases and J 6 bases, leaving 20 bases between the germline ends. Germline CDR1 SEHNR, CDR2 FQNEAQ (reference sequence). Written as DNA, the CDR3 is TGTGCCAGCAGCCCGGGGATTTCTGTCCCTTTCGAGCAGTACTTC. Amino acids: CASSPGISVPFEQYF.

The chain employs TRBV29-1 and TRBJ2-5; 9 bases map to TRBD2. The junction had 17 bases not matched to a gene; V was cut back by 0 bases and J by 0 bases. The CDR3 has 20 amino acids. Per germline, CDR1 SQVTM and CDR2 ANQGSEA. CDR3 sequence (DNA): TGCAGCGTTGAAGATGGGCCAGGCGCGGGGGGGCATAAGGACCAAGAGACCCAGTACTTC. Its protein is CSVEDGPGAGGHKDQETQYF.

Concerning this clone itself: This same CDR3 is encoded by further DNA sequences in the sample. Here the CDR3 reads CASSYRTEAFF. As DNA, the CDR3 is TGTGCCAGCAGTTACCGGACTGAAGCTTTCTTT. This chain joins TRBV6-6 and TRBJ1-1; D not certain. This CDR3 spans 11 amino acids. Germline V gene lookup returns CDR1 MNHNY and CDR2 SVGAGI (reference sequence). Trimming took 2 bases from V and 5 from J, leaving 3 bases between them.

This chain links TRBV15 with TRBJ2-3, with 8 bases identical to TRBD2. This CDR3 has 15 residues. Germline V CDR1 and CDR2: LNHNV, YYDKDF (reference sequence). V lost 0 bases, J lost 1 base, and 0 bases stayed unmatched. DNA for the CDR3: TGTGCCACCAGCAGAGAGCGGGGGGGCACAGATACGCAGTATTTT. It codes for CATSRERGGTDTQYF.

V and J are TRBV5-5 and TRBJ2-2, with D possibly TRBD1 on 5 matching bases. Looked up from germline, CDR1 is SGHKS and CDR2 is YYEKEE (reference sequence). Trimming pared 4 bases from V and 0 bases from J, leaving 7 bases between. The CDR3 contains 14 residues. Written as DNA, the CDR3 is TGTGCCAGCAGCCGACAGACGAACACCGGGGAGCTGTTTTTT. It yields the protein CASSRQTNTGELFF.

This chain uses TRBV4-2 with TRBJ2-3; D might be TRBD1 (6 bases). The V end was cut by 4 bases, the J end by 4 bases, with 18 bases between. The CDR3 has 16 residues. The V gene's germline CDR1 is LGHNA and CDR2 YNFKEQ. CDR3 residues: CASSPLPVGGADTQYF. In nucleotides, the CDR3 is TGTGCCAGCAGCCCCCTTCCCGTAGGGGGAGCAGATACGCAGTATTTT.

The chain is built from TRBV7-2 and TRBJ2-3; 10 bases line up with TRBD1. Germline loops: CDR1 SGHTA, CDR2 FQGNSA. This CDR3 has 15 amino acids. J gave up 9 bases and V 1 base, and 7 bases lay outside the gene matches. The CDR3 nucleotides are TGTGCCAGCAGCTTAGAGGGGACAGGGGAAGGCACGCAGTATTTT. Translating it yields CASSLEGTGEGTQYF.

The gene calls are TRBV6-5 and TRBJ2-2; D is unclear. The V and J ends lost 0 bases and 9 bases respectively, with 8 bases between them. Germline V gene sequence: CDR1 MNHEY, CDR2 SVGAGI. The CDR3 is 13 amino acids. The CDR3 DNA reads TGTGCCAGCAGTTACTCGGTCCAGAGGGAGCTGTTTTTT. This codes for CASSYSVQRELFF.

The V and J genes are TRBV9 and TRBJ1-6; possibly TRBD1 for D (5 bases). The CDR3 is 15 residues long. Trimming took 0 bases from V and 8 from J, leaving 12 bases between them. Germline values: CDR1 SGDLS, CDR2 YYNGEE. CDR3 in amino acids: CASSVGGGPDSPLHF. CDR3 sequence (DNA): TGTGCCAGCAGCGTAGGGGGGGGTCCAGATTCACCCCTCCACTTT.

The genes are TRBV19 and TRBJ1-2; unclear D gene. The CDR3 totals 15 residues. CDR1 LNHDA and CDR2 SQIVND come from the germline V gene (reference sequence). The ends were cut back, 1 base at V and 0 bases at J, with 9 bases in the middle. The CDR3 coding sequence is TGTGCCAGTAGTATAGGGCCGACTCCTAACTATGGCTACACCTTC. Protein sequence: CASSIGPTPNYGYTF.

DNA of the CDR3: TGTGCCAGCTCACCGACAGGTTTAAGCTATGGCTACACCTTC. Encoded protein: CASSPTGLSYGYTF. The rearrangement joins TRBV18 to TRBJ1-2, with a weak D call TRBD1 (6 bases). The germline gives CDR1 KGHSH, CDR2 LQKENI. CDR3 size: 14 residues. The ends were cut back, 3 bases at V and 4 bases at J, with 12 bases in the middle.

The chain is built from TRBV4-1 and TRBJ1-4; D call uncertain. Trimming removed 0 bases from V and 8 bases from J, with 10 bases in between. The CDR3 consists of 14 residues. In germline, CDR1 is MGHRA, CDR2 YSYEKL. CDR3 nucleotide sequence: TGCGCCAGCAGCCAAGATCCGACTGAGGAAAAACTGTTTTTT. This translates into CASSQDPTEEKLFF.

The chain carries TRBV2 and TRBJ1-6, with D possibly being TRBD1 (5 bases). CDR3 length equals 15 residues. Germline V gene sequence: CDR1 SNHLY, CDR2 FYNNEI. Deletions cut 5 bases from V and 0 bases from J, with 8 bases between. DNA of the CDR3: TGTGCCAGCAGTACGGACATCTCCTATAATTCACCCCTCCACTTT. As protein: CASSTDISYNSPLHF.

This clone appeared a single time. The chain employs TRBV29-1 and TRBJ2-3; 12 nucleotides match TRBD2. Germline V gene data show CDR1 as SQVTM and CDR2 as ANQGSEA. The CDR3 totals 15 residues. V lost 4 bases, J lost 2 bases, and 4 bases stayed unmatched. In DNA, the CDR3 is TGCAGCGTTGTTCTAGCGGGGGGGCCCACAGATACGCAGTATTTT. The encoded protein is CSVVLAGGPTDTQYF.

This clone was seen just once. CDR3 in DNA: TGCAGTGCGGCGGGGCCCTGGGAGCAGTACTTC. Translating it yields CSAAGPWEQYF. This chain connects TRBV20-1 to TRBJ2-7; possible D gene TRBD2, 6 bases. The CDR3 loop spans 11 amino acids. Germline CDR1 is DFQATT and CDR2 is SNEGSKA (reference sequence). The V end lost 6 bases, the J end lost 7 bases, and 13 bases lay between the germline ends.

V and J are TRBV6-5 and TRBJ1-2, with 7 bases aligning to TRBD1. Germline CDR1 reads MNHEY; CDR2 reads SVGAGI. This CDR3 has 13 amino acids. Germline trimming cut 7 bases from V and 5 bases from J; bases unmatched to any gene: 7. DNA for the CDR3: TGTGCCAGCAAGGGACAGCTAATATATGGCTACACCTTC. This encodes CASKGQLIYGYTF.

V usage is TRBV2 and J usage is TRBJ2-2; 8 bases match TRBD2. CDR1 and CDR2 (germline): SNHLY, FYNNEI. The V gene end was trimmed by 7 bases and the J gene end by 1 base; junction bases not matched to a gene: 2. The CDR3 consists of 14 residues. The CDR3 bases are TGTGCCAGCATGGGACTAGAGAACACCGGGGAGCTGTTTTTT. Amino acids: CASMGLENTGELFF. The full variable domain, in which reference TRBV2 and TRBJ2-2 provide the parts outside the CDR3, is EPEVTQTPSHQVTQMGQEVILRCVPISNHLYFYWYRQILGQKVEFLVSFYNNEISEKSEIFDDQFSVERPDGSNFTLKIRSTKLEDSAMYFCASMGLENTGELFFGEGSRLTVL.

The V call is TRBV9, the J call TRBJ1-2; D unclear. V was shortened by 2 bases and J by 1 base, with 3 bases between the two germline ends. The germline gives CDR1 SGDLS, CDR2 YYNGEE. The CDR3 contains 12 residues. CDR3 loop: CASSVYNYGYTF. The CDR3 bases are TGTGCCAGCAGCGTCTATAACTATGGCTACACCTTC.

This chain joins TRBV21-1 and TRBJ2-7; TRBD2, the D gene given by the table, was not confirmed from the DNA. TRBV21-1 is annotated as a pseudogene. The CDR3 runs 13 residues. The CDR3 sequence: CASSKTPGTKQYF. The DNA for the CDR3 is TGTGCCAGCAGCAAAACCCCAGGGACTAAGCAGTACTTC.

Remarks on this clone: Other nucleotide sequences from this sample produce the same CDR3. The J gene is TRBJ1-2, the V gene TRBV9; D is possibly TRBD1 (5 bases). Trimming removed 3 bases at V and 8 bases at J, with 11 bases between. The CDR3 covers 12 residues. Germline values: CDR1 SGDLS, CDR2 YYNGEE. The CDR3 reads CASSAGGGGYTF. The DNA of the CDR3 is TGTGCCAGCAGCGCGGGGGGAGGCGGCTACACCTTC.

V usage is TRBV30 and J usage is TRBJ1-6; a possible D gene is TRBD1 (5 bases). V was clipped by 0 bases and J by 7 bases, with 10 bases between them. Per germline, CDR1 GTSNPN and CDR2 SVGIG (reference sequence). This CDR3 spans 14 amino acids. The CDR3 reads CAWSVIAGNSPLHF. As DNA, the CDR3 is TGTGCCTGGAGTGTAATTGCAGGGAATTCACCCCTCCACTTT.

The J gene is TRBJ1-2, the V gene TRBV3-1 (or the pseudogene TRBV3-2); 10 nucleotides line up with TRBD1. This CDR3 has 15 residues. The V gene end was trimmed by 4 bases and the J gene end by 4 bases; junction bases not matched to a gene: 6. CDR1 and CDR2 from the germline V gene are LGHDT and YNNKEL (reference sequence). The CDR3 region is CASSPTGGEGYGYTF. The DNA for the CDR3 is TGTGCCAGCAGCCCGACAGGGGGCGAGGGCTATGGCTACACCTTC.

This clone was seen a few times. The chain uses TRBV18 and TRBJ1-6, with TRBD1 matching 7 bases. The V gene's germline CDR1 is KGHSH and CDR2 LQKENI. The CDR3 has 14 residues. The junction had 9 bases not matched to a gene; V was cut back by 4 bases and J by 12 bases. CDR3 coding DNA: TGTGCCAGCTCACGCGACAGGGCCGAGAAACCCCTCCACTTT. Its protein product is CASSRDRAEKPLHF.